This T cell receptor (beta chain) came from a study of blood T cell repertoires in COVID-19. As for the study in general: T cells, B-cell-depleted T cells, or PBMCs supplied cDNA or gDNA.

This CDR3 is built from 14 residues. The J segment lost 6 bases and the V segment lost 3 bases, leaving 5 bases of the junction unmatched. Germline V gene sequence: CDR1 ENHRY, CDR2 SYGVKD. Per the study methods: Researchers report that nucleated cell counts were estimated from reference gene primer amplification. The table came from immunoSEQ multiplex PCR; TCRdb's copy has only in-frame clones and leaves some out. The D gene and trimming were derived from the DNA, and the V and J assignments and clone size from that table. In the table there are some 96,000 clones, less than 85% of which are singletons.

Material: peripheral blood. The clonotype was recovered from a human donor in a cohort sampled during active COVID-19. V and J are TRBV10-3 and TRBJ2-3; 8 nucleotides align to TRBD2. CDR3 residues: CAISDSGGSDTQYF. The CDR3 DNA sequence: TGTGCCATCAGTGACAGCGGGGGTTCCGATACGCAGTATTTT.